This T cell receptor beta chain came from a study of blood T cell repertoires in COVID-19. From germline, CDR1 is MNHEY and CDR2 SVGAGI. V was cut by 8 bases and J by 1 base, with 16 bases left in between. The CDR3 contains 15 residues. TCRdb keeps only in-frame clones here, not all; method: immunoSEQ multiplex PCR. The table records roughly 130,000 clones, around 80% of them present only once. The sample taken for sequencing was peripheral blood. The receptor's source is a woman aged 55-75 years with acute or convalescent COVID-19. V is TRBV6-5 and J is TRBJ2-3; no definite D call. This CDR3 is CASAEISVGTDTQYF. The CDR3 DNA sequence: TGTGCCAGCGCCGAGATATCGGTGGGCACAGATACGCAGTATTTT.